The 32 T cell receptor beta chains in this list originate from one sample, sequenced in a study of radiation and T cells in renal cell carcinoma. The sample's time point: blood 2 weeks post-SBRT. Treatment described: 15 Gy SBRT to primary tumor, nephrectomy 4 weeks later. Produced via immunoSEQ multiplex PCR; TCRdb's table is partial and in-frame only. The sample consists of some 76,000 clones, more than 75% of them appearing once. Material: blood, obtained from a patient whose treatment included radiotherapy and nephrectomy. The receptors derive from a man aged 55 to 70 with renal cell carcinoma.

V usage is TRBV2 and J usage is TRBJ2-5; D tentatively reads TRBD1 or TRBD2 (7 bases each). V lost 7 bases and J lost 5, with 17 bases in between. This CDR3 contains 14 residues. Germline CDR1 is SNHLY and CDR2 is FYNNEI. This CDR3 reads CASIGGGGSETQYF. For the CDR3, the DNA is TGTGCCAGCATAGGGGGCGGGGGCTCGGAGACCCAGTACTTC.

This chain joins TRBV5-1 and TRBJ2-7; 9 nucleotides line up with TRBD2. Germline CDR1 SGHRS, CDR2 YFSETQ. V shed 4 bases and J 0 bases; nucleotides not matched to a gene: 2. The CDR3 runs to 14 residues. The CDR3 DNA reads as TGCGCCAGCAGCCTTAGCGGGAGCTCCTACGAGCAGTACTTC. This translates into CASSLSGSSYEQYF.

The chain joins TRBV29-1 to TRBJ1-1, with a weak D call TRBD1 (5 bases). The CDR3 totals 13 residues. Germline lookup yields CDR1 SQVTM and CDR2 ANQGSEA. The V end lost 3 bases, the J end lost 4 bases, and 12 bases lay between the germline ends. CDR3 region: CSVERGGGTEAFF. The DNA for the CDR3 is TGCAGCGTTGAGAGGGGAGGAGGCACTGAAGCTTTCTTT.

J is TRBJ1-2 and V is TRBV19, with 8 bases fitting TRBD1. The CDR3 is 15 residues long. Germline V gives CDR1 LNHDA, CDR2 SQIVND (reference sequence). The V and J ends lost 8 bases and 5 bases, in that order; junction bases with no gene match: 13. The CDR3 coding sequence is TGTGCCAGTTCCGTAGGCCCAGGGGGCGCGTATGGCTACACCTTC. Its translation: CASSVGPGGAYGYTF.

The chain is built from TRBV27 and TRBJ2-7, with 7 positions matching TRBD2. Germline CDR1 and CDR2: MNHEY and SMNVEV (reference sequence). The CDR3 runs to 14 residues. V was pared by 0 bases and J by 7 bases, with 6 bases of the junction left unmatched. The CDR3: CASSLSAGASEQYF. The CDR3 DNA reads TGTGCCAGCAGTTTATCCGCGGGAGCAAGTGAGCAGTACTTC.

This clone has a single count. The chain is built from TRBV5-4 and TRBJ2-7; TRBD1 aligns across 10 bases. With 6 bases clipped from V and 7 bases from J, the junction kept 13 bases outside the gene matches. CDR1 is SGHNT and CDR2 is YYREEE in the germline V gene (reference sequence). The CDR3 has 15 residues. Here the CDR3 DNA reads TGTGCCAGCACCTCGGGGGACAGGGGACTTCTGGAGCAGTACTTC. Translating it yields CASTSGDRGLLEQYF.

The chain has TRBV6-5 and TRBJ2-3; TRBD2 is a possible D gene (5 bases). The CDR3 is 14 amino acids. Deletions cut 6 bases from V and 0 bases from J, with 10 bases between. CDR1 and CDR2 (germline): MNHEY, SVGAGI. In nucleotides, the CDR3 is TGTGCCAGCAGGTCGGGGATTAGCACAGATACGCAGTATTTT. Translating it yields CASRSGISTDTQYF.

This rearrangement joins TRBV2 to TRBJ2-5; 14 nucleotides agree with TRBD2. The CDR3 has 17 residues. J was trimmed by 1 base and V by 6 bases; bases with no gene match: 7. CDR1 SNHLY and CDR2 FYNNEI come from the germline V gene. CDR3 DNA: TGTGCCAGCAGCTCCGGGACTAGCGGGAGATCCCAAGAGACCCAGTACTTC. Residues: CASSSGTSGRSQETQYF.

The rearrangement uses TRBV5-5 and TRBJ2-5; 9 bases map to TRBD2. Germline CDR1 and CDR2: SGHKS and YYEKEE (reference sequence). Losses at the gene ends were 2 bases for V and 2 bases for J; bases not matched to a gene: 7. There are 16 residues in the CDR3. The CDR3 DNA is TGTGCCAGCAGCTTTTCACCGGGACTAGCTCAAGAGACCCAGTACTTC. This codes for CASSFSPGLAQETQYF.

CDR3 coding DNA: TGTGCCAGCAGTGAAATGGAGGGGGTGGATGGCTACACCTTC. Translating gives CASSEMEGVDGYTF. The J gene is TRBJ1-2, the V gene TRBV2; tentatively, D is TRBD1 (6 bases). This CDR3 spans 14 amino acids. CDR1 and CDR2 from the germline V gene are SNHLY and FYNNEI. V lost 2 bases and J 6 bases, leaving 13 bases between the germline ends.

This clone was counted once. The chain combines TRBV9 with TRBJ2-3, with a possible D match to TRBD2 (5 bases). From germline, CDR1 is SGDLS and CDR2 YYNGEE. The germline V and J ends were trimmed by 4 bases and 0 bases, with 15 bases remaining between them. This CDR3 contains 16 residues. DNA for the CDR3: TGTGCCAGCAGCCCCAATCCCGGGGTTAGCACAGATACGCAGTATTTT. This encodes CASSPNPGVSTDTQYF.

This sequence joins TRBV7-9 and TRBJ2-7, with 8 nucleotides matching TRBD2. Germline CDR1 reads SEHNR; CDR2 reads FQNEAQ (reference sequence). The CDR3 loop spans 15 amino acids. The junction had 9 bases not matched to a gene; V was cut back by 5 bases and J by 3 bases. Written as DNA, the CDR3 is TGTGCCAGCAGCCATGCACTAGCGGAGAACTACGAGCAGTACTTC. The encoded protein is CASSHALAENYEQYF.

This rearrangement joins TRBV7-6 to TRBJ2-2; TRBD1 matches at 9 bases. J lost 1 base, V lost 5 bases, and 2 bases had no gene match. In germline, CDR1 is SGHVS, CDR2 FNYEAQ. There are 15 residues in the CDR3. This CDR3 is CASSQGQGNTGELFF. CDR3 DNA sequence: TGTGCCAGCAGCCAGGGACAGGGGAACACCGGGGAGCTGTTTTTT.

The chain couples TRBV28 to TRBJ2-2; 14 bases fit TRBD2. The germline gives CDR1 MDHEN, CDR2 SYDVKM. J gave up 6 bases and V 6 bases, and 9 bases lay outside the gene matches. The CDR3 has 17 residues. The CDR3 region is CASRATSGRVVPGELFF. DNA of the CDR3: TGTGCCAGCAGGGCGACTAGCGGGAGGGTGGTTCCCGGGGAGCTGTTTTTT.

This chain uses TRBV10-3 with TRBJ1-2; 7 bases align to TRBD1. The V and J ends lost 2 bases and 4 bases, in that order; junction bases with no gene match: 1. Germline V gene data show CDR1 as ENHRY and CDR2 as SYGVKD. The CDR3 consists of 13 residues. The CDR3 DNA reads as TGTGCCATCAGTGAGGGACAGGCCTATGGCTACACCTTC. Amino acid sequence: CAISEGQAYGYTF.

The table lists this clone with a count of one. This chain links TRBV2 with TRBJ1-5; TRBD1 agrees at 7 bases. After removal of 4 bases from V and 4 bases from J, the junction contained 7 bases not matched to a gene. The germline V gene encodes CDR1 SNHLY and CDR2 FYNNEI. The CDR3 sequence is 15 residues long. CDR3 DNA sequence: TGTGCCAGCAGTGGGGGCAGGGGGGGAAATCAGCCCCAGCATTTT. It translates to CASSGGRGGNQPQHF.

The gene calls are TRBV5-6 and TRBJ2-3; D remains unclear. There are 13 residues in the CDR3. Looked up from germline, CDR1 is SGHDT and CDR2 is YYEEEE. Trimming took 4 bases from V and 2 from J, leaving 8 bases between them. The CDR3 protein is CASSPVATDTQYF. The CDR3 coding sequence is TGTGCCAGCAGCCCGGTAGCCACAGATACGCAGTATTTT.

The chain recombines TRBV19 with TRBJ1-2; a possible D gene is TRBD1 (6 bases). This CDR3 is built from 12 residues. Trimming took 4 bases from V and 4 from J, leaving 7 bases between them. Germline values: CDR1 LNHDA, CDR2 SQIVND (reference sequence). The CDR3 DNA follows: TGTGCCAGTAGTAGCAGGGGCTATGGCTACACCTTC. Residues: CASSSRGYGYTF.

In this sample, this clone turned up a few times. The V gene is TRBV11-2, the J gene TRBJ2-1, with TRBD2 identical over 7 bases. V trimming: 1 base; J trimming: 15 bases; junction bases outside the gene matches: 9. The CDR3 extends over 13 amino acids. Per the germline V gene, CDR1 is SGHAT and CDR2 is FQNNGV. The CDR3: CASSLGLAGNLFF. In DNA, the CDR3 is TGTGCCAGCAGCTTAGGACTAGCCGGTAATCTGTTCTTC.

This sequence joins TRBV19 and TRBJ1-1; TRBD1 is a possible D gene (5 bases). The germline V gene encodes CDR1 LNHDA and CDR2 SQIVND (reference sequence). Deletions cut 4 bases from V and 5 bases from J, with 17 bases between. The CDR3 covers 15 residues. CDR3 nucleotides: TGTGCCAGTAGTAGTCTCCGGTTTGGGGGTACTGAAGCTTTCTTT. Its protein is CASSSLRFGGTEAFF.

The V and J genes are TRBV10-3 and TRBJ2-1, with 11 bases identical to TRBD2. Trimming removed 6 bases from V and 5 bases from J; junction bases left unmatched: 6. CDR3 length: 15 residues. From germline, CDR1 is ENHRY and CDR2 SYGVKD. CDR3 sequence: CAISRLAGPDNEQFF. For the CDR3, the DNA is TGTGCCATCAGCAGACTAGCGGGACCTGACAATGAGCAGTTCTTC.

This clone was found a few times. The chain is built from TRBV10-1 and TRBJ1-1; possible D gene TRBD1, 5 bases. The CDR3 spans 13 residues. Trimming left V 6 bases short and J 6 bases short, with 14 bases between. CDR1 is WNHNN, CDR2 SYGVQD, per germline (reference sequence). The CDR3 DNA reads TGCGCCAGCAGCCTAGGGACGTACGCTGAAGCTTTCTTT. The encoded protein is CASSLGTYAEAFF.

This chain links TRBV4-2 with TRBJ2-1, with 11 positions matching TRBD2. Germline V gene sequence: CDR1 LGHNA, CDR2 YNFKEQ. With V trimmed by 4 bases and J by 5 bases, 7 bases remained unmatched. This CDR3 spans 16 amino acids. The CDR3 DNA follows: TGTGCCAGCAGCCCAACTATTAGCGGGAGGGACAATGAGCAGTTCTTC. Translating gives CASSPTISGRDNEQFF.

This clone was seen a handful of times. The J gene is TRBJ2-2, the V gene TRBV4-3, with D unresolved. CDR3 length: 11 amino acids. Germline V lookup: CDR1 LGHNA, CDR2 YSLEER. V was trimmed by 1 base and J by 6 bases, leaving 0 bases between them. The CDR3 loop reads CASSQAGELFF. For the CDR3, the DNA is TGCGCCAGCAGCCAAGCCGGGGAGCTGTTTTTT.

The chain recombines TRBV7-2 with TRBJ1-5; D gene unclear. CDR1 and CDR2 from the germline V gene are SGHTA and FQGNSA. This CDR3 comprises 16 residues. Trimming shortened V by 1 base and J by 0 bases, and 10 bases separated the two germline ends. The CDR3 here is CASSLGEFFSNQPQHF. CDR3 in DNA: TGTGCCAGCAGCTTAGGGGAGTTTTTTAGCAATCAGCCCCAGCATTTT.

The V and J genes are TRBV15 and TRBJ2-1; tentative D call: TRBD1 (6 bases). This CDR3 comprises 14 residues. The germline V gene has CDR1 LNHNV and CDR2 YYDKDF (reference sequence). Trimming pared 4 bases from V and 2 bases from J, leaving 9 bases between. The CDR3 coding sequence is TGTGCCACCAGCACAAGGGGGACCTACAATGAGCAGTTCTTC. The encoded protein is CATSTRGTYNEQFF.

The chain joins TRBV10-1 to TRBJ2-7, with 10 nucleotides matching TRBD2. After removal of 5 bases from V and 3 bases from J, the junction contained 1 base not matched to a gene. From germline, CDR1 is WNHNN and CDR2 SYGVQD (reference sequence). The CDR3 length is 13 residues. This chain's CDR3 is CASSWTSGYEQYF. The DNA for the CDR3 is TGCGCCAGCAGTTGGACTAGCGGCTACGAGCAGTACTTC.

This CDR3 reads CASSLGQATEPQHF. Here the CDR3 DNA reads TGTGCCAGCAGCTTGGGGCAGGCCACGGAGCCCCAGCATTTT. V is TRBV5-6 and J is TRBJ1-5; unclear D gene. The CDR3 extends over 14 amino acids. Germline assignment: CDR1 SGHDT and CDR2 YYEEEE. V was pared by 0 bases and J by 8 bases, with 12 bases between. Drawing the rest from reference TRBV5-6 and TRBJ1-5, the complete variable domain is DAGVTQSPTHLIKTRGQQVTLRCSPKSGHDTVSWYQQALGQGPQFIFQYYEEEERQRGNFPDRFSGHQFPNYSSELNVNALLLGDSALYLCASSLGQATEPQHFGDGTRLSIL.

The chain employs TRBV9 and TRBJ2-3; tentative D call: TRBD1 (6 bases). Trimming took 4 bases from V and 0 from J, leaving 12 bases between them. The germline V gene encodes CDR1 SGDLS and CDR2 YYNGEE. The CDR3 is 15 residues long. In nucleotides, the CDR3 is TGTGCCAGCAGCTTCCGACAGGTTAGCACAGATACGCAGTATTTT. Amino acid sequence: CASSFRQVSTDTQYF. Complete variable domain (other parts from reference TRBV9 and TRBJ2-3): DSGVTQTPKHLITATGQRVTLRCSPRSGDLSVYWYQQSLDQGLQFLIQYYNGEERAKGNILERFSAQQFPDLHSELNLSSLELGDSALYFCASSFRQVSTDTQYFGPGTRLTVL.

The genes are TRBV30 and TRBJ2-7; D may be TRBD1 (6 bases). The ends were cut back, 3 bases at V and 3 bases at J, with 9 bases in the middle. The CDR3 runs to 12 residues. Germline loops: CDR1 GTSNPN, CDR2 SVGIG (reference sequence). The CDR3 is CAWSLDSYEQYF. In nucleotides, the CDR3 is TGTGCCTGGAGCTTGGACAGCTACGAGCAGTACTTC.

CDR3 sequence reads: CAWSVRGVLNTIYF. Written as DNA, the CDR3 is TGTGCCTGGAGTGTACGTGGGGTGTTGAACACCATATATTTT. This chain connects TRBV30 to TRBJ1-3; D is ambiguous. V was cut by 0 bases and J by 7 bases, with 13 bases left in between. CDR1 and CDR2 from the germline V gene are GTSNPN and SVGIG (reference sequence). The CDR3 totals 14 residues.

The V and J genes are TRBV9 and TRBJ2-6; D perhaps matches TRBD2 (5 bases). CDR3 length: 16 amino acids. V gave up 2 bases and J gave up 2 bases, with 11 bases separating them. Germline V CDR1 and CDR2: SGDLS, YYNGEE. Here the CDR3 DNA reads TGTGCCAGCAGCGTTGGGCAGGAGGCTGGGGCCAACGTCCTGACTTTC. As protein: CASSVGQEAGANVLTF.